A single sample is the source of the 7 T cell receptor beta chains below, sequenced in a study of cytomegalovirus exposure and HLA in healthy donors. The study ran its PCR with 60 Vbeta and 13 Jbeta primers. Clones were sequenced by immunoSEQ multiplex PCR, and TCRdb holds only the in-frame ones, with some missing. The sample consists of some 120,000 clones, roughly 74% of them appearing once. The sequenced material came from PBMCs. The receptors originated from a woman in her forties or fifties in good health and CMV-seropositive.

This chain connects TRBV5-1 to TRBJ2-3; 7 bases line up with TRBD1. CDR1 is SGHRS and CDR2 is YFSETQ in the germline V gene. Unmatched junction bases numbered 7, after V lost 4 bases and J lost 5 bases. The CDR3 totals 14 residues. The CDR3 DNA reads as TGCGCCAGCAGCGCCGAGACAGGGAAAGATACGCAGTATTTT. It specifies CASSAETGKDTQYF.

In DNA, the CDR3 is TGTGCCAGCAGCCATGGGACCCGGGGGAGGGAATCCGGGGAGCTGTTTTTT. Amino acids: CASSHGTRGRESGELFF. This rearrangement joins TRBV4-2 to TRBJ2-2; 7 nucleotides line up with TRBD2. From germline, CDR1 is LGHNA and CDR2 YNFKEQ. This CDR3 spans 17 amino acids. V lost 3 bases, J lost 6 bases, and 13 bases stayed unmatched.

The CDR3 loop reads CASSEQGAYRGAETQYF. CDR3 nucleotide sequence: TGTGCCAGCAGTGAACAGGGGGCATATCGGGGGGCAGAGACCCAGTACTTC. V and J are TRBV6-1 and TRBJ2-5; a possible D gene is TRBD1 (8 bases). V lost 2 bases and J 4 bases, leaving 20 bases between the germline ends. The CDR3 sequence is 17 residues long. Germline CDR1 reads MNHNS; CDR2 reads SASEGT.

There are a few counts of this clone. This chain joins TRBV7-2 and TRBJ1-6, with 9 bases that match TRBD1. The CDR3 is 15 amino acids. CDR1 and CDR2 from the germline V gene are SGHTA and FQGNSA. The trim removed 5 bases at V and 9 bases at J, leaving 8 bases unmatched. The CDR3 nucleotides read TGTGCCAGCAGCCCACGGACAGGGGCCTTTTCACCCCTCCACTTT. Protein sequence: CASSPRTGAFSPLHF.

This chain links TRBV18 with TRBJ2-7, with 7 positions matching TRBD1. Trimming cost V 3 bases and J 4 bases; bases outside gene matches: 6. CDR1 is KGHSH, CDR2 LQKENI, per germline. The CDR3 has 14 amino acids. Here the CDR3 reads CASSPGTDLYEQYF. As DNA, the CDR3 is TGTGCCAGCTCACCCGGGACAGACCTGTACGAGCAGTACTTC.

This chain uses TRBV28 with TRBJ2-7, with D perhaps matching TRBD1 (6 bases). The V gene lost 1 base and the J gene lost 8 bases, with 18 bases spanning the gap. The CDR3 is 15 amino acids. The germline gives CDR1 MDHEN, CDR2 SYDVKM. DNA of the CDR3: TGTGCCAGCAGTTTATATGGGACACCCCAGGGAAAGCAGTACTTC. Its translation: CASSLYGTPQGKQYF. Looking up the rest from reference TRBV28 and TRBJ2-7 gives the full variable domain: DVKVTQSSRYLVKRTGEKVFLECVQDMDHENMFWYRQDPGLGLRLIYFSYDVKMKEKGDIPEGYSVSREKKERFSLILESASTNQTSMYLCASSLYGTPQGKQYFGPGTRLTVT.

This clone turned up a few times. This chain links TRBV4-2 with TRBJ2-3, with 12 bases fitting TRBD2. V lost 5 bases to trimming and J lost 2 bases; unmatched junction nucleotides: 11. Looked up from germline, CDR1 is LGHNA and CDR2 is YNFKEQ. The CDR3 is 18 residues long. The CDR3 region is CASSEGASGGGITDTQYF. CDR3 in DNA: TGTGCCAGCAGCGAAGGGGCTAGCGGGGGGGGTATCACAGATACGCAGTATTTT.